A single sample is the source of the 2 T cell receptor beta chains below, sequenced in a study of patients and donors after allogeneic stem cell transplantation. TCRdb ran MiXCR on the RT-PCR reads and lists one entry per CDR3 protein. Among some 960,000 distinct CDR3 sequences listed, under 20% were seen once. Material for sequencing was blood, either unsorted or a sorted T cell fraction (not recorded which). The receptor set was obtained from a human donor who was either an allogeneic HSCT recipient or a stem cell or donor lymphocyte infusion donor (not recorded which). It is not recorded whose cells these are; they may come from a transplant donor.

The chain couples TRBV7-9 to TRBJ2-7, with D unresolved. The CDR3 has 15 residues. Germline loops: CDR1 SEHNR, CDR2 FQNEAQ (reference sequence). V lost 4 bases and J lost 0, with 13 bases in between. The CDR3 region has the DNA TGTGCCAGCAGCTCCAAGGACGCCTACTCCTACGAGCAGTACTTC. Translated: CASSSKDAYSYEQYF. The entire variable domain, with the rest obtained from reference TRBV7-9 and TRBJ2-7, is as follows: DTGVSQNPRHKITKRGQNVTFRCDPISEHNRLYWYRQTLGQGPEFLTYFQNEAQLEKSRLLSDRFSAERPKGSFSTLEIQRTEQGDSAMYLCASSSKDAYSYEQYFGPGTRLTVT.

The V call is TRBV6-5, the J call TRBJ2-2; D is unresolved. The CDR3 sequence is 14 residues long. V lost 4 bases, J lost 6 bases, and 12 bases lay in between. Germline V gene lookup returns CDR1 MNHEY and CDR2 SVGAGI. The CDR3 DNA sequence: TGTGCCAGCAGTTGGGAATTGGGTGCCGGGGAGCTGTTTTTT. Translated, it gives CASSWELGAGELFF.